The 20 T cell receptor beta chains below come from one sample, sequenced in a study of Graves' ophthalmopathy and Graves' hyperthyroidism. Amplified TCR beta CDR3 regions were obtained using RNA transcripts as template. First-round RT-PCR used HTBI primers; second-round multiplex PCR followed. TCRdb used MiXCR to reprocess the multiplex PCR reads, holding one entry per CDR3 protein. Among 740,000 or so distinct CDR3 sequences listed, 40% were seen once. The source material was peripheral blood. The receptors shown here come from an adult man with Graves' ophthalmopathy.

As concerns this clonotype: One end of the junction fails to match germline, which may point to a read error. The chain is built from TRBV7-2 and TRBJ2-7; no clear D. There are 14 residues in the CDR3. The V gene's germline CDR1 is SGHTA and CDR2 FQGNSA. In DNA, the CDR3 is TGTGCCGGCAGCCAAGCGATTCAGAGCTACGAGCAGTACTTC. It is translated as CAGSQAIQSYEQYF.

This clonotype was counted at least ten times. The chain recombines TRBV11-2 with TRBJ1-5; the D gene is possibly TRBD1 (6 bases). CDR3 length: 14 residues. The V end was cut by 1 base, the J end by 6 bases, with 10 bases between. The germline CDR1 and CDR2 sequences are SGHAT and FQNNGV. CDR3 DNA sequence: TGTGCCAGCAGCTTAGCAGGGGTTAGTCAGCCCCAGCATTTT. It codes for CASSLAGVSQPQHF.

This clonotype was counted many times. CDR3 bases: TGCAGCGTTGAAGATCCCAGGGTAGGCGAAAAACTGTTTTTT. Translation: CSVEDPRVGEKLFF. The chain is built from TRBV29-1 and TRBJ1-4, with D possibly being TRBD1 (5 bases). The germline V gene encodes CDR1 SQVTM and CDR2 ANQGSEA. This CDR3 has 14 amino acids. V was cut by 0 bases and J by 8 bases, with 13 bases left in between.

This clonotype has only a few counts. The conserved phenylalanine or tryptophan normally closing the CDR3 is absent here, so this likely arose from a read error. CDR3 sequence (DNA): TGCAGTGCTGGGGGGGGCGGGGAGACCCAGTACCTC. Translating it yields CSAGGGGETQYL. J is TRBJ2-5 and V is TRBV20-1; the D gene is possibly TRBD2 (7 bases). The length of the CDR3 is 12 residues. CDR1 is DFQATT, CDR2 SNEGSKA, per germline (reference sequence). Between the trimmed V and J ends, which lost 5 bases and 5 bases, there was a span of 12 bases.

This clonotype was seen only a few times. For the CDR3, the DNA is TGCAGTGCTAGCGGGTCTGGGGGTCTGACGTGGGAGACCCAGTACTTC. Residues: CSASGSGGLTWETQYF. The chain is built from TRBV20-1 and TRBJ2-5; D may correspond to TRBD1 or TRBD2 (5 bases each). Germline CDR1 DFQATT, CDR2 SNEGSKA (reference sequence). The CDR3 is made up of 16 amino acids. Deletions cut 3 bases from V and 5 bases from J, with 22 bases between.

Remarks on this clonotype: This likely traces to a read error, being one base from a far larger clone. V and J are TRBV2 and TRBJ2-5; D call uncertain. CDR1 is SNHLY, CDR2 FYNNEI, per germline. The CDR3 covers 11 residues. CDR3 coding DNA: TGTGCCGGCAGGACCCAAGAGACCCAGTACTTC. Translation: CAGRTQETQYF.

The CDR3 spells CSVSTGAKGYTF. In DNA, the CDR3 is TGCAGCGTTTCGACAGGGGCGAAGGGCTACACCTTC. This chain links TRBV29-1 with TRBJ1-2, with 8 nucleotides matching TRBD1. The CDR3 totals 12 residues. Germline V gives CDR1 SQVTM, CDR2 ANQGSEA. After removal of 5 bases from V and 8 bases from J, the junction contained 7 bases not matched to a gene.

As for this clonotype: A read error is possible here, since a much larger clone lies one base away. The chain uses TRBV11-2 and TRBJ1-2; TRBD1 aligns across 7 bases. The CDR3 consists of 14 residues. Per germline, CDR1 SGHAT and CDR2 FQNNGV. The CDR3 sequence is CACSSPEGAYGYTF. The CDR3 bases are TGTGCCTGCAGTTCCCCAGAGGGGGCGTATGGCTACACCTTC.

This clonotype has a handful of counts. V and J are TRBV4-3 and TRBJ1-6, with no clear D. Trimming stripped 3 bases from V and 7 bases from J, with 10 bases between. The CDR3 covers 14 residues. Germline V gives CDR1 LGHNA, CDR2 YSLEER. The CDR3 DNA is TGCGCCAGCAGCCAGGCTGGGGTAAATTCACCCCTCCACTTT. Encoded protein: CASSQAGVNSPLHF.

This clonotype was seen a handful of times. V is TRBV29-1 and J is TRBJ2-2; D is undetermined. CDR3 length: 13 residues. Germline values: CDR1 SQVTM, CDR2 ANQGSEA. V was pared by 4 bases and J by 2 bases, with 8 bases between. CDR3 nucleotide sequence: TGCAGCGTTGGGGCTGCAAACACCGGGGAGCTGTTTTTT. Encoded protein: CSVGAANTGELFF.

Notes on this clonotype: This may stem from a read error, because a much larger clone lies one nucleotide away. A read error is likely, as this CDR3 ends without the conserved phenylalanine or tryptophan. V usage is TRBV25-1 and J usage is TRBJ2-7; TRBD2 aligns across 12 bases. CDR1 and CDR2 from the germline V gene are MGHDK and SYGVNS. The CDR3 loop spans 15 amino acids. V was clipped by 5 bases and J by 3 bases; unmatched bases: 5. This CDR3 reads CASSLWTSGVYEQYL. The CDR3 nucleotides read TGTGCCAGCAGTTTATGGACTAGCGGGGTCTACGAGCAGTACCTC.

Comments on this clonotype: A much larger clone lies one base from this, so it may be a read error. The chain carries TRBV2 and TRBJ1-3; D may be TRBD1 (5 bases). The CDR3 is 15 residues long. Germline CDR1 reads SNHLY; CDR2 reads FYNNEI. The CDR3 here is CASTQTANSGNTVYF. The CDR3 DNA sequence: TGTGCCAGCACCCAGACAGCCAACTCTGGAAACACCGTATATTTT.

The chain uses TRBV20-1 and TRBJ2-5; D call uncertain. Trimming removed 4 bases at V and 4 bases at J, with 10 bases between. Germline CDR1 DFQATT, CDR2 SNEGSKA (reference sequence). There are 12 residues in the CDR3. CDR3 in DNA: TGCAGTGCTAATTTGGTTCCAGAGACCCAGTACTTC. It codes for CSANLVPETQYF.

The V and J genes are TRBV6-5 and TRBJ2-7; the D is unclear. This CDR3 has 18 residues. V was trimmed by 6 bases and J by 0 bases, leaving 24 bases between them. The germline V gene encodes CDR1 MNHEY and CDR2 SVGAGI. CDR3: CASSQDRPSDLISYEQYF. The CDR3, as DNA: TGTGCCAGCAGCCAAGATCGGCCAAGCGACCTGATCTCCTACGAGCAGTACTTC.

The J gene is TRBJ1-6, the V gene TRBV2; weak D call: TRBD1 (6 bases). Germline V gene data show CDR1 as SNHLY and CDR2 as FYNNEI. V dropped 4 bases and J dropped 7 bases, with 11 bases sitting between them. CDR3 size: 14 residues. The CDR3 DNA reads as TGTGCCAGCAGTGGTGAAGGGGGGAATTCACCCCTCCACTTT. Translated, it gives CASSGEGGNSPLHF.

The chain recombines TRBV7-8 with TRBJ2-7, with TRBD2 identical over 11 bases. With V trimmed by 4 bases and J by 3 bases, 20 bases remained unmatched. The CDR3 is 20 amino acids. Germline-derived CDR1 and CDR2 are SGHVS and FQNEAQ. The CDR3 DNA follows: TGTGCCAGCAGCTGGGACGCTGGTCACGCTAGCGGGAGGCCGAGCTACGAGCAGTACTTC. Protein product: CASSWDAGHASGRPSYEQYF. The variable domain in full, completed from reference TRBV7-8 and TRBJ2-7, reads GAGVSQSPRYKVAKRGQDVALRCDPISGHVSLFWYQQALGQGPEFLTYFQNEAQLDKSGLPSDRFFAERPEGSVSTLKIQRTQQEDSAVYLCASSWDAGHASGRPSYEQYFGPGTRLTVT.

This clonotype appeared many times. The genes are TRBV29-1 and TRBJ1-1; D is unresolved. There are 13 residues in the CDR3. V was trimmed by 4 bases and J by 1 base, leaving 10 bases between them. Germline V gives CDR1 SQVTM, CDR2 ANQGSEA. CDR3 in amino acids: CSVVAGANTEAFF. The CDR3 DNA sequence: TGCAGCGTTGTAGCAGGAGCGAACACTGAAGCTTTCTTT.

In its sample, this clonotype was seen many times. The V gene is TRBV29-1, the J gene TRBJ1-1; D is unclear. This CDR3 has 16 amino acids. Germline CDR1 is SQVTM and CDR2 is ANQGSEA. Trimming removed 2 bases from V and 1 base from J, with 17 bases in between. The CDR3 region is CSVEKGALSTNTEAFF. The CDR3 nucleotides read TGCAGCGTTGAAAAGGGTGCCCTTTCGACGAACACTGAAGCTTTCTTT.

There are many counts of this clonotype. The rearrangement joins TRBV7-9 to TRBJ1-6; D unclear. Trimming shortened V by 2 bases and J by 11 bases, and 10 bases separated the two germline ends. Germline lookup yields CDR1 SEHNR and CDR2 FQNEAQ (reference sequence). The CDR3 is made up of 13 amino acids. CDR3 in DNA: TGTGCCAGCAGCTTAAGCAGGTTGGCACCCCTCCACTTT. This sequence encodes CASSLSRLAPLHF.

The chain recombines TRBV11-1 with TRBJ2-5; the match to TRBD2 covers 12 bases. CDR1 SGHAT and CDR2 FQDESV come from the germline V gene (reference sequence). The V gene end was trimmed by 5 bases and the J gene end by 2 bases; junction bases not matched to a gene: 12. CDR3 length: 18 residues. Written as DNA, the CDR3 is TGTGCCAGCAGCCCTAGGACTAGCGGGGCTCTGATACAAGAGACCCAGTACTTC. It translates to CASSPRTSGALIQETQYF.